Below, 16 T cell receptor beta chains from the same sample are listed, as sequenced in a study of neurological immune-mediated disorders. Each CDR3 protein is one row after TCRdb ran MiXCR on the 5' RACE reads. The table has about 44,000 distinct CDR3 sequences, 20% to 25% seen once. Stated time point: technical triplicate 3. The sequenced sample consisted of PBMCs. The receptors were gathered from a man in his 60s with HTLV-1-associated myelopathy (HAM/TSP).

This clonotype was counted at least ten times. The chain employs TRBV5-1 and TRBJ2-5, with D perhaps TRBD1 (6 bases). The germline V gene encodes CDR1 SGHRS and CDR2 YFSETQ. CDR3 length equals 16 residues. V dropped 1 base and J dropped 1 base, with 14 bases sitting between them. The CDR3 bases are TGCGCCAGCAGCTTGATGGGAGCAGGGGCCCAAGAGACCCAGTACTTC. This gives the protein CASSLMGAGAQETQYF.

This clonotype was picked up many times. The chain links TRBV5-7 to TRBJ2-7; D unclear. TRBV5-7 is marked as an open reading frame, function uncertain. The length of the CDR3 is 15 residues. The V and J ends lost 4 bases and 2 bases respectively, with 16 bases between them. Written as DNA, the CDR3 is TGTGCCAGCAGCCACGACCCTAATACCCCCTACGAGCAGTACTTC. Translated: CASSHDPNTPYEQYF.

This clonotype was counted ten times or more. This chain connects TRBV20-1 to TRBJ2-7; TRBD2 aligns across 15 bases. There are 18 residues in the CDR3. V gave up 1 base and J gave up 2 bases; unmatched junction bases: 9. The germline V gene encodes CDR1 DFQATT and CDR2 SNEGSKA (reference sequence). CDR3 sequence reads: CSARVGLAGGRGTYEQYF. CDR3 DNA sequence: TGCAGTGCTAGAGTCGGACTAGCGGGAGGGAGGGGAACCTACGAGCAGTACTTC.

This chain joins TRBV4-1 and TRBJ2-7, with 7 bases lining up with TRBD1. The germline CDR1 and CDR2 sequences are MGHRA and YSYEKL. The CDR3 extends over 14 amino acids. Losses at the gene ends were 5 bases for V and 7 bases for J; bases not matched to a gene: 11. The CDR3 reads CASSSNDRVGEQYF. The CDR3 nucleotides are TGCGCCAGCAGCTCAAATGACAGGGTGGGGGAGCAGTACTTC.

This clonotype was seen at least ten times. V is TRBV20-1 and J is TRBJ2-7; either TRBD1 or TRBD2 may supply D (5 bases each). This CDR3 has 11 residues. Germline CDR1 is DFQATT and CDR2 is SNEGSKA (reference sequence). The CDR3 DNA follows: TGCAGCTTTCTGCTGGGGGTCGAGCAGTACTTC. Amino acid sequence: CSFLLGVEQYF.

There are many counts of this clonotype. V gene TRBV20-1 combines with J gene TRBJ2-5; D may be TRBD1 or TRBD2 (7 bases each). Germline V gene lookup returns CDR1 DFQATT and CDR2 SNEGSKA (reference sequence). The germline V and J ends were trimmed by 2 bases and 2 bases, with 18 bases remaining between them. This CDR3 region has 16 residues. CDR3 nucleotide sequence: TGCAGTGCTAGAAATCAGGGGGGGGGCCAACAAGAGACCCAGTACTTC. It encodes CSARNQGGGQQETQYF.

This clonotype was recorded once. CDR3 in amino acids: CASSLVGTYEQYF. DNA of the CDR3: TGTGCCAGCAGCTTAGTAGGGACCTACGAGCAGTACTTC. The chain links TRBV11-3 to TRBJ2-7; the D is unclear. The V gene lost 1 base and the J gene lost 2 bases, with 6 bases spanning the gap. The CDR3 loop spans 13 amino acids. Germline V gives CDR1 SGHNT, CDR2 YENEEA.

This clonotype was detected many times. The genes are TRBV5-1 and TRBJ2-1, with 14 bases identical to TRBD2. Trimming cost V 4 bases and J 7 bases; bases outside gene matches: 7. The CDR3 is 16 residues long. CDR1 SGHRS and CDR2 YFSETQ come from the germline V gene. The DNA for the CDR3 is TGCGCCAGCAGCCCATACGGGACTAGCGGGAGAAATGAGCAGTTCTTC. This sequence encodes CASSPYGTSGRNEQFF. The whole variable domain, remainder taken from reference TRBV5-1 and TRBJ2-1, is KAGVTQTPRYLIKTRGQQVTLSCSPISGHRSVSWYQQTPGQGLQFLFEYFSETQRNKGNFPGRFSGRQFSNSRSEMNVSTLELGDSALYLCASSPYGTSGRNEQFFGPGTRLTVL.

This clonotype was counted ten times or more. The chain carries TRBV29-1 and TRBJ1-2; D remains unclear. The CDR3 is made up of 12 amino acids. V shed 2 bases and J shed 4 bases, with 8 bases lying between them. Germline values: CDR1 SQVTM, CDR2 ANQGSEA. Written as DNA, the CDR3 is TGCAGCGTTGAAAGTTCACCCTATGGCTACACCTTC. Residues: CSVESSPYGYTF.

This clonotype has a count of ten or more. The chain is built from TRBV9 and TRBJ1-1; tentative D call: TRBD1 (6 bases). This CDR3 is built from 14 residues. The germline V gene has CDR1 SGDLS and CDR2 YYNGEE. The ends were cut back, 0 bases at V and 4 bases at J, with 10 bases in the middle. For the CDR3, the DNA is TGTGCCAGCAGCGTAGAAGGGGGAGGCACTGAAGCTTTCTTT. Its translation: CASSVEGGGTEAFF.

J is TRBJ1-3 and V is TRBV7-9; D unclear. The V end was cut by 5 bases, the J end by 4 bases, with 12 bases between. Germline V CDR1 and CDR2: SEHNR, FQNEAQ (reference sequence). The CDR3 consists of 14 residues. DNA for the CDR3: TGTGCCAGCAGCCCCCGGGGATCCGGAAACACCATATATTTT. Translating it yields CASSPRGSGNTIYF.

This clonotype has ten or more counts. The V and J genes are TRBV5-1 and TRBJ2-1; 9 bases are shared with TRBD2. The CDR3 runs 14 residues. Trimming cost V 7 bases and J 7 bases; bases outside gene matches: 9. CDR1 and CDR2 (germline): SGHRS, YFSETQ. CDR3 loop: CASFPHSGRNEQFF. DNA of the CDR3: TGCGCCAGCTTCCCACACAGCGGGAGGAATGAGCAGTTCTTC.

This clonotype came up many times. The chain carries TRBV25-1 and TRBJ2-1; D remains ambiguous. Germline CDR1 reads MGHDK; CDR2 reads SYGVNS. The CDR3 runs to 13 residues. Trimming left V 3 bases short and J 5 bases short, with 8 bases between. Here the CDR3 reads CASSDSQNNEQFF. The CDR3 coding sequence is TGTGCCAGCAGTGACAGCCAGAACAATGAGCAGTTCTTC.

This clonotype was seen at least ten times. The genes are TRBV29-1 and TRBJ2-7; D gene uncertain. The CDR3 runs to 11 residues. The germline gives CDR1 SQVTM, CDR2 ANQGSEA. V was cut by 4 bases and J by 3 bases, with 7 bases left in between. As DNA, the CDR3 is TGCAGCGTTGGTTGGGGCTACGAGCAGTACTTC. Translating it yields CSVGWGYEQYF.

Concerning this clonotype itself: One base away lies a much larger clone, so this may be a sequencing read error. CDR3 loop: CASSALSPGANALTF. The CDR3 bases are TGTGCCAGCAGCGCCCTCTCCCCTGGGGCCAACGCCCTGACTTTC. The J gene is TRBJ2-6, the V gene TRBV7-9; possibly TRBD1 for D (5 bases). The CDR3 spans 15 residues. Germline-derived CDR1 and CDR2 are SEHNR and FQNEAQ (reference sequence).

Many counts were recorded for this clonotype. This chain joins TRBV25-1 and TRBJ1-6; the D is unclear. Trimming removed 5 bases from V and 8 bases from J, with 16 bases in between. CDR1 MGHDK and CDR2 SYGVNS come from the germline V gene. This CDR3 is 15 amino acids long. The chain's CDR3 is CASSPRTDSYSPLHF. DNA of the CDR3: TGTGCCAGCAGTCCAAGAACGGACTCTTATTCACCCCTCCACTTT.